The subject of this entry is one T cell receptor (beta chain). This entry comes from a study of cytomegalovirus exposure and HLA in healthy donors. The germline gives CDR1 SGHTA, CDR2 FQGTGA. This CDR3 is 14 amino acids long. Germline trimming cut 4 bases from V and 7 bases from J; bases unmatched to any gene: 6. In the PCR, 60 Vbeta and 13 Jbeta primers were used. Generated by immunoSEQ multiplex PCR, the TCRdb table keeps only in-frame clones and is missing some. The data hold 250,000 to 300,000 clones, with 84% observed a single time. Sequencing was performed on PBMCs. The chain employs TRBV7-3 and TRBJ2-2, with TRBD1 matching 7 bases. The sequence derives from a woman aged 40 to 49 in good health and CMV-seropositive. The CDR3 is CASSSTQGSGELFF. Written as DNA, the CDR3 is TGTGCCAGCAGCTCTACACAGGGGAGCGGGGAGCTGTTTTTT.